The rows below give T cell receptor beta chains drawn from one sample of a study of pediatric ulcerative colitis. The data were produced by immunoSEQ multiplex PCR, yet TCRdb's version contains in-frame clones alone and is incomplete. The sample has about 36,000 clones, 73% seen once. The sample taken for sequencing was gut tissue. Receptor source: a boy younger than 18 with moderate ulcerative colitis. The conserved cysteine and the conserved F or W are not part of the CDR3 here. The D gene is left open where the match is weak. Some rows mark clone size as missing; the rest say once, few, many or name a class of expanded clone.

j_call	d_call	v_call	clone_size	cdr3_aa
TRBJ1-5	TRBD1	TRBV5-8	NA	ASSAGQDSNQPQH
TRBJ1-2	NA	TRBV15	NA	ATSLDRLTGYT
TRBJ1-4	NA	TRBV15	NA	ATSRQGGNEKLF
TRBJ2-5	NA	TRBV5-1	NA	ASSFRETQY
TRBJ1-5	NA	TRBV5-8	NA	ASSLEAYSNQPQH
TRBJ1-5	NA	TRBV14	NA	ASSQEISRNQPQH
TRBJ1-2	NA	TRBV15	NA	ATSTDRVGYT
TRBJ2-7	NA	TRBV11-2	NA	ASSFQQGSEQY
TRBJ1-1	TRBD1	TRBV4-1	NA	ASSHNLKGDSLNTEAF
TRBJ1-1	NA	TRBV6-5	once	ASSYNYFRRTEAF
TRBJ2-1	TRBD2	TRBV7-9	NA	ASSLSSGDNNEQF
TRBJ2-7	NA	TRBV6-6	NA	ASSYSEGEQY
TRBJ1-2	NA	TRBV9	NA	ASSQAANYGYT
TRBJ2-1	NA	TRBV4-1	NA	ASSQDGVRQVQF
TRBJ1-1	TRBD1	TRBV4-1	NA	ASSQSDRQGGNTEAF
TRBJ1-2	NA	TRBV18	NA	ASSPPSRDGYT
TRBJ2-1	NA	TRBV4-1	NA	ASSQSFRVLGYNEQF
TRBJ2-7	NA	TRBV6-6	NA	ASSSIRPTYEQY
TRBJ1-6	NA	TRBV6-6	NA	ASSYGGGNSPLH
TRBJ1-4	NA	TRBV9	NA	ASSVEGATNEKLF
TRBJ2-1	NA	TRBV5-1	NA	ASGFGQIVHEQF
TRBJ1-2	TRBD1	TRBV29-1	NA	SVEDRGTGAYGYT
TRBJ1-5	NA	TRBV10-3	NA	ATHPAGNIYQPQH
TRBJ2-7	NA	TRBV10-3	few	AISESNKDEQY
TRBJ1-3	NA	TRBV7-2	once	ASSLGQDATGNTIY
TRBJ2-7	TRBD2	TRBV5-6	NA	ASSLLRASGTSYEQY
TRBJ2-2	NA	TRBV15	once	ATRGDPGVLF
TRBJ1-1	TRBD1	TRBV18	NA	ASSPRTGDTEAF
TRBJ1-4	NA	TRBV25-1	NA	ASSVPGGNEKLF
TRBJ1-5	NA	TRBV28	NA	ASSWGKGRVNQPQH
TRBJ2-7	NA	TRBV27	NA	ASGHPPWDYEQY
TRBJ2-7	TRBD1	TRBV6-5	NA	ASSSGPTGGYEQY
TRBJ2-7	NA	TRBV30	few	AWSPTNRGRQQY
TRBJ1-2	TRBD1	TRBV30	NA	AWSARTGRYT
TRBJ1-2	NA	TRBV10-3	NA	AISATTWPNYGYT
TRBJ2-3	NA	TRBV6-1	NA	ASRILNTDTQY
TRBJ2-3	TRBD2	TRBV9	few	ASSVGMLAGGTSTDTQY
TRBJ2-5	NA	TRBV9	NA	ASSARGYPYQETQY